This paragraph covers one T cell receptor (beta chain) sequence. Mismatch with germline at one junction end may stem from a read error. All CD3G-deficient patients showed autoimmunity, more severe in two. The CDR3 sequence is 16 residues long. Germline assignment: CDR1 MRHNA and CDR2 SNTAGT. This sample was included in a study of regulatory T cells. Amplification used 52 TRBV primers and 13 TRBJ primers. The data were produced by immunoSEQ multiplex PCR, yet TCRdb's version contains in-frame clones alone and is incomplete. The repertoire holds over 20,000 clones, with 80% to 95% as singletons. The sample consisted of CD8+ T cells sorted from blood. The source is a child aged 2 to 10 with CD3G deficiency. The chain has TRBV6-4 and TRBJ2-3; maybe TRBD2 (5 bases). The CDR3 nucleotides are TGTGCCGGCAGTCCACGGGGAGATTCTAGCACAGATACGCAGTATTTT. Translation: CAGSPRGDSSTDTQYF.